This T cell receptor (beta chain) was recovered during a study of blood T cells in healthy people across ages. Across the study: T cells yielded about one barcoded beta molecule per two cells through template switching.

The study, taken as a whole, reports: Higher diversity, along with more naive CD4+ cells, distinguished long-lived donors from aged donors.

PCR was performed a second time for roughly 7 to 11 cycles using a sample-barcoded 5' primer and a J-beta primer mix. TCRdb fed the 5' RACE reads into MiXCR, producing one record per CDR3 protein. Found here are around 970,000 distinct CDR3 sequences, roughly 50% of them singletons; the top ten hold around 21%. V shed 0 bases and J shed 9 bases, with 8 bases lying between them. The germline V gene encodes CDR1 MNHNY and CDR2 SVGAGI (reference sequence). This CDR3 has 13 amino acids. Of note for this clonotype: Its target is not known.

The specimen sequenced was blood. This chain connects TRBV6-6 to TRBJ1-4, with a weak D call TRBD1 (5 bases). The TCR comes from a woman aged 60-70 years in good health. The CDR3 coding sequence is TGTGCCAGCAGTTACTCTGACAGTAAAAAACTGTTTTTT. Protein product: CASSYSDSKKLFF.